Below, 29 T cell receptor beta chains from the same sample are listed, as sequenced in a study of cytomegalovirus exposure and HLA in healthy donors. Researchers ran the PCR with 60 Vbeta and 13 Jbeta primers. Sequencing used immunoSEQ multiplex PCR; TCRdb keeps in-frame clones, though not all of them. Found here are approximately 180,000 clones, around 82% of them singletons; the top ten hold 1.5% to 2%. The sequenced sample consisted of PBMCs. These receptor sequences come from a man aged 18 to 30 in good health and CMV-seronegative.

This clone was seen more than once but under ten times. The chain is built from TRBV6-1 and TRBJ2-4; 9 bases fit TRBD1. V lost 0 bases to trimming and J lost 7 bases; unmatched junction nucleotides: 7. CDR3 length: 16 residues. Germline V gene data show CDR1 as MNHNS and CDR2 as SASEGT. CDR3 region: CASSEASGTGNNIQYF. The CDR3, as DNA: TGTGCCAGCAGTGAAGCCTCCGGGACAGGGAACAACATTCAGTACTTC.

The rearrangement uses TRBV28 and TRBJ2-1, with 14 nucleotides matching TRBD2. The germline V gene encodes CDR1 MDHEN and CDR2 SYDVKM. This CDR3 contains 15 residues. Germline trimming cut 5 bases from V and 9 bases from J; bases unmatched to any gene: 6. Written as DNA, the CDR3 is TGTGCCAGCAGTCCGACTAGCGGGGGGGCCTTTGAGCAGTTCTTC. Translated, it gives CASSPTSGGAFEQFF.

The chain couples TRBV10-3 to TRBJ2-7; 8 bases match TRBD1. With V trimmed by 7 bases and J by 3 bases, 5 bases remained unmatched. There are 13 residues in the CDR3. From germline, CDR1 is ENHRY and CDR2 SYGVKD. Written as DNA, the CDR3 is TGTGCCATCACCGGACAGGGCCTCTACGAGCAGTACTTC. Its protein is CAITGQGLYEQYF.

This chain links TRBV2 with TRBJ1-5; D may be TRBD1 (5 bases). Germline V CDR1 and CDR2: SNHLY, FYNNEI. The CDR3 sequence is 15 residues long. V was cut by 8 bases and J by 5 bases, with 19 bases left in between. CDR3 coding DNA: TGTGCCAGCTCTGGGGCCGGCCGTAAGGATCAGCCCCAGCATTTT. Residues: CASSGAGRKDQPQHF.

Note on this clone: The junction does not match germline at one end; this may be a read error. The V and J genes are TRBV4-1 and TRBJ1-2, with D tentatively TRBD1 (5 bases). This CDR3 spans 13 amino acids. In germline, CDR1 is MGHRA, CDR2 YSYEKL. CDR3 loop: CASSQSGIDGYTF. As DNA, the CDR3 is TGCGCCAGCAGTCAATCAGGGATCGATGGCTATACCTTC.

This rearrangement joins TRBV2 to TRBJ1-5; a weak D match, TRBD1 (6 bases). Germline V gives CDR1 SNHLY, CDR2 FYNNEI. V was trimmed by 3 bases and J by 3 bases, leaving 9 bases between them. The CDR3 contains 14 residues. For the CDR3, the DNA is TGTGCCAGCAGTGACAGGGGTCCCAATCAGCCCCAGCATTTT. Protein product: CASSDRGPNQPQHF.

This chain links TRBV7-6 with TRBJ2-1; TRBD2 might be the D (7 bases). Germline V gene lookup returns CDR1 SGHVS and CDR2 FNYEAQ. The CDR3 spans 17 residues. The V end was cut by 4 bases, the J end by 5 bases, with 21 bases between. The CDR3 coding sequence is TGTGCCAGCAGCTCCCTCCCAGGGGCTAGCGGAAACAATGAGCAGTTCTTC. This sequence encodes CASSSLPGASGNNEQFF. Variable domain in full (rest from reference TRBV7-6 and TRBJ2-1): GAGVSQSPRYKVTKRGQDVALRCDPISGHVSLYWYRQALGQGPEFLTYFNYEAQQDKSGLPNDRFSAERPEGSISTLTIQRTEQRDSAMYRCASSSLPGASGNNEQFFGPGTRLTVL.

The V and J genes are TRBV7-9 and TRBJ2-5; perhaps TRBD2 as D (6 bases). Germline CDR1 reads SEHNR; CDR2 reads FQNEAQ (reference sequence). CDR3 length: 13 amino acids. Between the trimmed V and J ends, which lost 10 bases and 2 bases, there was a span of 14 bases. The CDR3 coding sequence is TGTGCCAAGTGGGGGGAGTGGCAAGAGACCCAGTACTTC. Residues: CAKWGEWQETQYF.

The CDR3 sequence is CASSLGEKETQYF. In DNA, the CDR3 is TGTGCCAGCAGCTTAGGAGAAAAAGAGACCCAGTACTTC. This chain uses TRBV7-2 with TRBJ2-5; D remains ambiguous. CDR1 is SGHTA, CDR2 FQGNSA, per germline. V lost 1 base and J lost 3, with 6 bases in between. CDR3 length equals 13 residues.

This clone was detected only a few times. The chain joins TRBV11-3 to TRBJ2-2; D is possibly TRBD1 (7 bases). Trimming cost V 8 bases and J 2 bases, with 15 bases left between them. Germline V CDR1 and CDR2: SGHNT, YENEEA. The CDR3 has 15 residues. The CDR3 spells CASGRGTANTGELFF. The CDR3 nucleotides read TGTGCCAGCGGACGCGGGACAGCCAACACCGGGGAGCTGTTTTTT.

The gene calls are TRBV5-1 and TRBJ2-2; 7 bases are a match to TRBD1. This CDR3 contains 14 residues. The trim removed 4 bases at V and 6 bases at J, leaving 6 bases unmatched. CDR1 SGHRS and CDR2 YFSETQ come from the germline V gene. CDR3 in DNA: TGCGCCAGCAGCGACCCGACAGGGCCCGGGGAGCTGTTTTTT. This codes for CASSDPTGPGELFF.

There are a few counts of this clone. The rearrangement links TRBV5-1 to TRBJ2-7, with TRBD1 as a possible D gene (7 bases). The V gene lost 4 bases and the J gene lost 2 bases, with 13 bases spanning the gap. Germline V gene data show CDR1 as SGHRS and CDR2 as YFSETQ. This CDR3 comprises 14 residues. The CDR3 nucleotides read TGCGCCAGCAGCACGGCGGGACAGACCTACGAGCAGTACTTC. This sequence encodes CASSTAGQTYEQYF.

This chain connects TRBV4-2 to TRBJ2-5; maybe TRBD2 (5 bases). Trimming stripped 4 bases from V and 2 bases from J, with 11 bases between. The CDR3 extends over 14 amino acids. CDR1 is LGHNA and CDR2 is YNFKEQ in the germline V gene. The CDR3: CASSRGLEQETQYF. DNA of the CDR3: TGTGCCAGCAGCCGAGGACTGGAACAAGAGACCCAGTACTTC.

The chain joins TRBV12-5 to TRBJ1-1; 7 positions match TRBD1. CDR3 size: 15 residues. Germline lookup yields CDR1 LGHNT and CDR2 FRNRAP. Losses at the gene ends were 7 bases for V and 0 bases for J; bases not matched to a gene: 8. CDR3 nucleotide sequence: TGTGCTAGTGCCGGCCAGGGGGACATGAACACTGAAGCTTTCTTT. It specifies CASAGQGDMNTEAFF.

CDR3 nucleotides: TGTGCCAGCAGCAATCTAGGGGGAAAGACAGATACGCAGTATTTT. It yields the protein CASSNLGGKTDTQYF. The rearrangement links TRBV6-4 to TRBJ2-3, with D perhaps TRBD1 (6 bases). The germline V gene encodes CDR1 MRHNA and CDR2 SNTAGT. There are 15 residues in the CDR3. V dropped 6 bases and J dropped 3 bases, with 16 bases sitting between them.

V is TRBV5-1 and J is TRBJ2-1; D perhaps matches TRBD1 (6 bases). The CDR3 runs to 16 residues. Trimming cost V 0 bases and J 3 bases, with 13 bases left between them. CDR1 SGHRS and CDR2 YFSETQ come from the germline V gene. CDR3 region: CASSLDPGQNYNEQFF. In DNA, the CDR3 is TGCGCCAGCAGCTTGGACCCTGGACAGAACTACAATGAGCAGTTCTTC.

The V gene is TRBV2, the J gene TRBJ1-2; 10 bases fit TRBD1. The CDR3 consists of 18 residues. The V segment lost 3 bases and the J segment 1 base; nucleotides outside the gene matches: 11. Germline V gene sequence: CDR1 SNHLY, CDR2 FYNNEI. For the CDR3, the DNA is TGTGCCAGCAGTGAGGGGAAAGGACAGGGGGTTTTTAACTATGGCTACACCTTC. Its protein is CASSEGKGQGVFNYGYTF.

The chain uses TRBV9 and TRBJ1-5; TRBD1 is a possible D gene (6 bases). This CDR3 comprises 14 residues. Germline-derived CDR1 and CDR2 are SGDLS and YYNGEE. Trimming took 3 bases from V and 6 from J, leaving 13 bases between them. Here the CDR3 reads CASSEGHGSQPQHF. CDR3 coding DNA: TGTGCCAGCAGCGAGGGACACGGTAGTCAGCCCCAGCATTTT. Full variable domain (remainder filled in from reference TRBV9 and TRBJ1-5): DSGVTQTPKHLITATGQRVTLRCSPRSGDLSVYWYQQSLDQGLQFLIQYYNGEERAKGNILERFSAQQFPDLHSELNLSSLELGDSALYFCASSEGHGSQPQHFGDGTRLSIL.

CDR3 in DNA: TGCGCCAGCAGCCAAGACGGGGTACCGAACACTGAAGCTTTCTTT. It yields the protein CASSQDGVPNTEAFF. This chain joins TRBV4-1 and TRBJ1-1; the D is unclear. The germline CDR1 and CDR2 sequences are MGHRA and YSYEKL. The CDR3 length is 15 residues. Trimming removed 0 bases from V and 1 base from J, with 9 bases in between.

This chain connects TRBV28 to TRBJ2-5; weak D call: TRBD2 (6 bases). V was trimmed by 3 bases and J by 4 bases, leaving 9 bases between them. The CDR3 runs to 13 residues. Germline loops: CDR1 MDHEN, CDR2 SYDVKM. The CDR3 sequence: CASSLNGGETQYF. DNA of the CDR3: TGTGCCAGCAGTTTGAACGGGGGAGAGACCCAGTACTTC.

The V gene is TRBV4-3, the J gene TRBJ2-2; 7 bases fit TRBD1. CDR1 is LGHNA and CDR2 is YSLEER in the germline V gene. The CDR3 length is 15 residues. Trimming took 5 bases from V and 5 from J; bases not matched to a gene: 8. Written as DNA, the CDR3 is TGCGCCAGCAGCTTAGCAGGGGGACGGACCGGGGAGCTGTTTTTT. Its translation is CASSLAGGRTGELFF.

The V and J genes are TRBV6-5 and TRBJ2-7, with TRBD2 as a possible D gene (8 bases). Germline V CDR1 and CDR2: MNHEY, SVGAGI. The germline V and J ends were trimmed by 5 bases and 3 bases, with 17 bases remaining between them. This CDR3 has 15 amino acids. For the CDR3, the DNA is TGTGCCAGCAGTCTCCGGGAGGGGGCGATCTACGAGCAGTACTTC. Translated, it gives CASSLREGAIYEQYF.

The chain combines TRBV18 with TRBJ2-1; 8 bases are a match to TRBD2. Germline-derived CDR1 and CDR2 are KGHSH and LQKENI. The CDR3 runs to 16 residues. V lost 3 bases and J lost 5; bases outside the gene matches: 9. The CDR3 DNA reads TGTGCCAGCTCACCCCCGTTCGGGACTAGTAACAATGAGCAGTTCTTC. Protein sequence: CASSPPFGTSNNEQFF.

CDR3 loop: CASSFGAGTSGSLDTQYF. CDR3 nucleotide sequence: TGCGCCAGCAGCTTTGGGGCGGGGACTAGCGGGAGTCTTGATACGCAGTATTTT. The rearrangement links TRBV5-1 to TRBJ2-3; TRBD2 matches 14 bases. V was pared by 2 bases and J by 6 bases, with 11 bases of the junction left unmatched. The CDR3 spans 18 residues. Germline V lookup: CDR1 SGHRS, CDR2 YFSETQ.

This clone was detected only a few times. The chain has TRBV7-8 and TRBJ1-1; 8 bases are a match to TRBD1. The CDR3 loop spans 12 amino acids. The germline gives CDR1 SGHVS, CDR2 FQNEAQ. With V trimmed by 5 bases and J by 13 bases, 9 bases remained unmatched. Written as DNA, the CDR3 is TGTGCCAGCAGCCCACGACAGGGGACTTTTTTCTTT. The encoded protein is CASSPRQGTFFF. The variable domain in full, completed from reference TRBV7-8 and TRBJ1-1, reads GAGVSQSPRYKVAKRGQDVALRCDPISGHVSLFWYQQALGQGPEFLTYFQNEAQLDKSGLPSDRFFAERPEGSVSTLKIQRTQQEDSAVYLCASSPRQGTFFFGQGTRLTVV.

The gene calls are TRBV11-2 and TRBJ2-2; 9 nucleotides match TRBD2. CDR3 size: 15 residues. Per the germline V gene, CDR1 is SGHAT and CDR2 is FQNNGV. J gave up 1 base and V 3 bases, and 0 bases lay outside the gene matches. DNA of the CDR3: TGTGCCAGCAGCTTTAGCGGGGGGAACACCGGGGAGCTGTTTTTT. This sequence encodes CASSFSGGNTGELFF.

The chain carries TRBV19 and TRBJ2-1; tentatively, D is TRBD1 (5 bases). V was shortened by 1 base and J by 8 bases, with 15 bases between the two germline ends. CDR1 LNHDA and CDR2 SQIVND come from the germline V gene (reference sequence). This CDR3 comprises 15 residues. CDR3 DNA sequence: TGTGCCAGTAGTATAGGTTCGGGTTGGGGCTATGAGCAGTTCTTC. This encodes CASSIGSGWGYEQFF.

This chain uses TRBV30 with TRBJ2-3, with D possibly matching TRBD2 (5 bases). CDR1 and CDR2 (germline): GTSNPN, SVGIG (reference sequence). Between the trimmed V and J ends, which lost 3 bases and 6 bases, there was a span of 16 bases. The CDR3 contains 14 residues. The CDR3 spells CAWRNWRRGDTQYF. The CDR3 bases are TGTGCCTGGAGGAATTGGCGGCGAGGGGATACGCAGTATTTT. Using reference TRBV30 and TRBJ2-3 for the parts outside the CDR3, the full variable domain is SQTIHQWPATLVQPVGSPLSLECTVEGTSNPNLYWYRQAAGRGLQLLFYSVGIGQISSEVPQNLSASRPQDRQFILSSKKLLLSDSGFYLCAWRNWRRGDTQYFGPGTRLTVL.

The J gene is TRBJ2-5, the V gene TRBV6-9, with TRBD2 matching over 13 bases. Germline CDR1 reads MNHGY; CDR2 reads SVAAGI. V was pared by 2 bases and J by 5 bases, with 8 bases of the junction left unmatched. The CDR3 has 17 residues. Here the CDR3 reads CASSYRRLAGGCETQYF. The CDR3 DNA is TGTGCCAGCAGTTATAGGCGACTAGCGGGGGGATGCGAGACCCAGTACTTC.